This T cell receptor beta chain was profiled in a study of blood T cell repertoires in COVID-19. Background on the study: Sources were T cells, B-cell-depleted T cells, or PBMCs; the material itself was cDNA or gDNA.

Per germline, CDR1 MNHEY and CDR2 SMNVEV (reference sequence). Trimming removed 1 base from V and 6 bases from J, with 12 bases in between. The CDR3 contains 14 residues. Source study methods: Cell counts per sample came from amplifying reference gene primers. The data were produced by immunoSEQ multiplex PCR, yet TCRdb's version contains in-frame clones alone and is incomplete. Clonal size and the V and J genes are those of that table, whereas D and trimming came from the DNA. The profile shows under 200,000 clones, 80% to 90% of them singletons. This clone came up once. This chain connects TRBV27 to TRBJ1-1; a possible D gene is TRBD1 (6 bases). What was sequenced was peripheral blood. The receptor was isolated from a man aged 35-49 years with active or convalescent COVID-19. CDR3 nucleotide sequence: TGTGCCAGCAGTTTATTGGGGGGGCAGTCTGAAGCTTTCTTT. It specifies CASSLLGGQSEAFF.